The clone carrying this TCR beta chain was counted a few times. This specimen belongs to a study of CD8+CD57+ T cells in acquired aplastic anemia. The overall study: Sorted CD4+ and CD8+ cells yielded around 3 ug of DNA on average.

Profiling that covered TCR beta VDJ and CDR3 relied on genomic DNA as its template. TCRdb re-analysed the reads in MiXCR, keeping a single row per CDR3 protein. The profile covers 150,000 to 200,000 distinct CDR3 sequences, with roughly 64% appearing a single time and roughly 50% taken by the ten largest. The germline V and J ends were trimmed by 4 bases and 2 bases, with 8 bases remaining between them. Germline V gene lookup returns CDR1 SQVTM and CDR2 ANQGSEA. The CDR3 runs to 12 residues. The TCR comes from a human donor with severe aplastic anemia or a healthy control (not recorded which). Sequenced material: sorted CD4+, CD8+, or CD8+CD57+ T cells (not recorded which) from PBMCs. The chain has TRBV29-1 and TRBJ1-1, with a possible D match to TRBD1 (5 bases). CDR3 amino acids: CSVGGTNTEAFF. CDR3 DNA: TGCAGCGTTGGAGGGACCAACACTGAAGCTTTCTTT.